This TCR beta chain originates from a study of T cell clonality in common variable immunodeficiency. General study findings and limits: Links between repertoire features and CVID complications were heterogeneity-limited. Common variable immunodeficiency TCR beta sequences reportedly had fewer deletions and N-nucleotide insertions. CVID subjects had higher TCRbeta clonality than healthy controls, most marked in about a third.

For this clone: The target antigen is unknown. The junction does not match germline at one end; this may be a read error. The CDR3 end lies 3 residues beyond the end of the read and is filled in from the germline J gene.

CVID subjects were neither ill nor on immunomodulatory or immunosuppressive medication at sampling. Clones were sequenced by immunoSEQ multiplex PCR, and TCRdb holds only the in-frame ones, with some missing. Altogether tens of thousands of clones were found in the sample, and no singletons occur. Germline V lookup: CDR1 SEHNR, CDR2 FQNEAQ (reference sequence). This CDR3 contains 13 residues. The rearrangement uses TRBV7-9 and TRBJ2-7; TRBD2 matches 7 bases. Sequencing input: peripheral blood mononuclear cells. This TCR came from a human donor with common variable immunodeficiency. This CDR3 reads CSSSRSGAYEQYF. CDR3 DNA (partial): TGTTCCAGCAGCAGAAGCGGGGCCTACGAG.